The 16 T cell receptor beta chains presented below share a single source sample, sequenced in a study of T cells in Graves' hyperthyroidism and ophthalmopathy. Amplification yielded TCR beta CDR3 regions, with RNA transcripts as the source. The HTBI primer set drove a first-round RT-PCR of the TCR CDR3. TCRdb re-analysed the multiplex PCR reads in MiXCR, keeping a single row per CDR3 protein. The sample has around 420,000 distinct CDR3 sequences, about 15% seen once. Sequencing was done on a sample of blood. The source is a woman aged 18-30 years with Graves' hyperthyroidism.

This clonotype was seen more than once but under ten times. The CDR3 protein is CSARDFTGLAGNTIYF. The CDR3 DNA reads as TGCAGTGCTAGAGATTTTACAGGGTTGGCTGGAAACACCATATATTTT. This sequence joins TRBV20-1 and TRBJ1-3, with D possibly TRBD1 on 6 matching bases. The V end was cut by 0 bases, the J end by 2 bases, with 14 bases between. Germline CDR1 DFQATT, CDR2 SNEGSKA (reference sequence). The CDR3 runs to 16 residues.

The chain recombines TRBV5-4 with TRBJ2-7; tentative D call: TRBD1 (6 bases). Looked up from germline, CDR1 is SGHNT and CDR2 is YYREEE (reference sequence). With 1 base removed from V and 3 bases from J, the gap between germline ends came to 11 bases. The CDR3 runs 14 residues. As DNA, the CDR3 is TGTGCCAGCAGCTTGCACGGCAGGGGCTACGAGCAGTACTTC. Encoded protein: CASSLHGRGYEQYF.

On this clonotype: The junction and the germline gene differ at one end; a read error may be behind it. The rearrangement uses TRBV10-3 and TRBJ1-5, with D perhaps TRBD1 (5 bases). This CDR3 contains 12 residues. From germline, CDR1 is ENHRY and CDR2 SYGVKD. CDR3 bases: TGTGCCATCAGCGCAGGGAATCGGCCCCAGCATTTT. This codes for CAISAGNRPQHF.

This clonotype was counted between two and nine times. Possible read error: a much larger clone is one base away. This chain uses TRBV12-3 or TRBV12-4 with TRBJ1-2, with D maybe TRBD1 (5 bases). This CDR3 region has 15 residues. The CDR3 nucleotides read TGTGCCAGCAGGCCCGAGGGACGGTCTAACTATGGCTGCACCTTC. Its translation: CASRPEGRSNYGCTF.

This clonotype has ten or more counts. The chain carries TRBV5-1 and TRBJ2-1, with D uncertain. The V end was cut by 2 bases, the J end by 8 bases, with 14 bases between. Germline V gene data show CDR1 as SGHRS and CDR2 as YFSETQ. There are 14 residues in the CDR3. The CDR3 sequence is CASSFGLPGDEQFF. In DNA, the CDR3 is TGCGCCAGCAGCTTTGGCCTACCTGGGGATGAGCAGTTCTTC.

This clonotype was observed many times. This chain connects TRBV6-2 or TRBV6-3 to TRBJ1-1; 8 bases match TRBD1. The germline V gene encodes CDR1 MNHEY and CDR2 SVGEGT. With 10 bases clipped from V and 5 bases from J, the junction kept 6 bases outside the gene matches. This CDR3 comprises 12 residues. The CDR3 DNA reads as TGTGCCACGCATACAGGGGGTACTGAAGCTTTCTTT. This translates into CATHTGGTEAFF.

This clonotype has a count of ten or more. The genes are TRBV7-2 and TRBJ2-4; 10 bases fit TRBD2. The CDR3 consists of 16 residues. CDR1 SGHTA and CDR2 FQGNSA come from the germline V gene. V lost 5 bases and J lost 5; bases outside the gene matches: 9. CDR3 sequence reads: CASSPGPSGGQNIQYF. CDR3 nucleotides: TGTGCCAGCAGCCCAGGGCCTAGCGGGGGCCAAAACATTCAGTACTTC. Complete variable domain (other parts from reference TRBV7-2 and TRBJ2-4): GAGVSQSPSNKVTEKGKDVELRCDPISGHTALYWYRQSLGQGLEFLIYFQGNSAPDKSGLPSDRFSAERTGGSVSTLTIQRTQQEDSAVYLCASSPGPSGGQNIQYFGAGTRLSVL.

This clonotype was counted only a few times. This rearrangement joins TRBV4-2 to TRBJ2-4; 11 bases match TRBD2. Unmatched junction bases numbered 10, after V lost 0 bases and J lost 0 bases. The CDR3 totals 20 residues. CDR1 and CDR2 (germline): LGHNA, YNFKEQ. The CDR3 sequence is CASSQEAPGLAEKAKNIQYF. In DNA form, the CDR3 reads TGTGCCAGCAGCCAAGAGGCACCGGGACTAGCGGAAAAAGCCAAAAACATTCAGTACTTC.

The rearrangement links TRBV20-1 to TRBJ2-7; 7 nucleotides match TRBD2. The CDR3 is made up of 17 amino acids. Germline values: CDR1 DFQATT, CDR2 SNEGSKA (reference sequence). CDR3 in DNA: TGCAGCACTATCCGGGCAGGCGTCGGACTAGACCTCTACGAGCAGTACTTC. Protein product: CSTIRAGVGLDLYEQYF.

As DNA, the CDR3 is TGCAGCGTTCCCTCGTCGGGGGGGGCTGAGCAGTTCTTC. Translation gives CSVPSSGGAEQFF. This chain joins TRBV29-1 and TRBJ2-1; 8 nucleotides match TRBD2. Trimming removed 5 bases from V and 9 bases from J; junction bases left unmatched: 9. Germline V gene lookup returns CDR1 SQVTM and CDR2 ANQGSEA. The CDR3 length is 13 residues.

The table lists this clonotype with many counts. The rearrangement links TRBV6-1 to TRBJ1-1, with D perhaps matching TRBD1 (5 bases). Germline CDR1 is MNHNS and CDR2 is SASEGT. The CDR3 runs to 16 residues. V was cut by 5 bases and J by 0 bases, with 16 bases left in between. CDR3 nucleotides: TGTGCCAGCAGTTTTCGCCAGGGCGTTATGAACACTGAAGCTTTCTTT. It specifies CASSFRQGVMNTEAFF.

The chain recombines TRBV9 with TRBJ1-2; D is ambiguous. V lost 4 bases and J 6 bases, leaving 10 bases between the germline ends. This CDR3 has 12 amino acids. Germline values: CDR1 SGDLS, CDR2 YYNGEE. The CDR3 loop is CASSPHYDGYTF. In DNA, the CDR3 is TGTGCCAGCAGCCCCCATTATGATGGCTACACCTTC.

The chain carries TRBV27 and TRBJ2-7; possibly TRBD1 or TRBD2 for D (6 bases each). This CDR3 has 15 residues. V was trimmed by 6 bases and J by 3 bases, leaving 18 bases between them. CDR1 is MNHEY and CDR2 is SMNVEV in the germline V gene (reference sequence). CDR3 amino acids: CASRWVGGGDYEQYF. In DNA form, the CDR3 reads TGTGCCAGCAGATGGGTAGGGGGAGGCGACTACGAGCAGTACTTC.

This clonotype has a count of ten or more. The chain is built from TRBV2 and TRBJ1-5; D unresolved. CDR3 length: 15 residues. Per germline, CDR1 SNHLY and CDR2 FYNNEI. V was trimmed by 6 bases and J by 2 bases, leaving 14 bases between them. Here the CDR3 reads CASRRRDLGNQPQHF. For the CDR3, the DNA is TGTGCCAGCAGGCGGAGGGATCTCGGCAATCAGCCCCAGCATTTT.

The J gene is TRBJ2-1, the V gene TRBV6-1; no definite D call. Per germline, CDR1 MNHNS and CDR2 SASEGT. V dropped 5 bases and J dropped 8 bases, with 19 bases sitting between them. This CDR3 contains 15 residues. This CDR3 reads CASSYRGLVGDEQFF. CDR3 bases: TGTGCCAGCAGTTATCGTGGCCTAGTCGGCGATGAGCAGTTCTTC.

The CDR3 coding sequence is TGTGCCAGTAGTATACGAGGGAAAGAGGTCGAGCAGTACTTC. Its protein product is CASSIRGKEVEQYF. This chain connects TRBV19 to TRBJ2-7; D perhaps matches TRBD2 (5 bases). Per the germline V gene, CDR1 is LNHDA and CDR2 is SQIVND (reference sequence). Trimming cost V 2 bases and J 6 bases, with 14 bases left between them. The CDR3 sequence is 14 residues long.